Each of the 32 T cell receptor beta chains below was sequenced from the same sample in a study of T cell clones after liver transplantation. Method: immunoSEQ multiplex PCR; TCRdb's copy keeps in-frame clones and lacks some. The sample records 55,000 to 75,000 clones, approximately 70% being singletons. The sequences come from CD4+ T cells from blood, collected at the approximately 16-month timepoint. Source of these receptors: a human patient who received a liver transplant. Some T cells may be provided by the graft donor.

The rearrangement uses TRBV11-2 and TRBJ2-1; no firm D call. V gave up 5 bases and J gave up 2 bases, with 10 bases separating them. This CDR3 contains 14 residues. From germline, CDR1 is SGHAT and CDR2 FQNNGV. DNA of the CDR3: TGTGCCAGCAGCAATACCGGGCCCTACAATGAGCAGTTCTTC. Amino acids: CASSNTGPYNEQFF.

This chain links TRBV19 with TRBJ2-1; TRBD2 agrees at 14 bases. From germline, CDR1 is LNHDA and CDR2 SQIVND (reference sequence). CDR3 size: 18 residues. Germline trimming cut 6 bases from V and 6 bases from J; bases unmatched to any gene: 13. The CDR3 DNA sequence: TGTGCCAGTAGCCAGGGACTAGCGGGAGAATTATCAGGCAATGAGCAGTTCTTC. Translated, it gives CASSQGLAGELSGNEQFF.

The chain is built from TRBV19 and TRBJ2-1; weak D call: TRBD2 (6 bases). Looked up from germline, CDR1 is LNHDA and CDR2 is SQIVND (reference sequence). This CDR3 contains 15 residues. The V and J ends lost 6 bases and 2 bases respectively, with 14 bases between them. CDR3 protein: CASRIPGLPYNEQFF. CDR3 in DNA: TGTGCCAGTAGGATTCCGGGACTTCCCTACAATGAGCAGTTCTTC.

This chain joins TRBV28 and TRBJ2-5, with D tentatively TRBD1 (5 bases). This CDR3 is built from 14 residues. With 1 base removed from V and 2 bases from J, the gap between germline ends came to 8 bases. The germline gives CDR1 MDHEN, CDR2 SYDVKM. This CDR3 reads CASSLSWTQETQYF. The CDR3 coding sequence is TGTGCCAGCAGTTTATCGTGGACACAAGAGACCCAGTACTTC. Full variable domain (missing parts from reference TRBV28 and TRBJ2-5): DVKVTQSSRYLVKRTGEKVFLECVQDMDHENMFWYRQDPGLGLRLIYFSYDVKMKEKGDIPEGYSVSREKKERFSLILESASTNQTSMYLCASSLSWTQETQYFGPGTRLLVL.

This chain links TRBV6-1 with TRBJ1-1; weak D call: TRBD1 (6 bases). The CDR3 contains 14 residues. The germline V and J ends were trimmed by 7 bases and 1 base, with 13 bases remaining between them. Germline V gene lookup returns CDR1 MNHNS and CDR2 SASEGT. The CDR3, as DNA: TGTGCCAGCAAATACGGGACACCGAACACTGAAGCTTTCTTT. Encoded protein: CASKYGTPNTEAFF.

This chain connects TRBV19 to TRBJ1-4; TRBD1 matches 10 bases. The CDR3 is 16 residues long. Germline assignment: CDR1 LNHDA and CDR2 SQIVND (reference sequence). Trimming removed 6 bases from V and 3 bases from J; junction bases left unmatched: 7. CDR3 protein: CASSTLTGGSNEKLFF. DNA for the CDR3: TGTGCCAGTAGCACCCTGACAGGGGGCTCTAATGAAAAACTGTTTTTT.

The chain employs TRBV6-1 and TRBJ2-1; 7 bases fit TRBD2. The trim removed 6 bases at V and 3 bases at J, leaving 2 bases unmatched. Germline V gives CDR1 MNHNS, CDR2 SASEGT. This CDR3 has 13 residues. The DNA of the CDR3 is TGTGCCAGCAGGGGGGACTACTACAATGAGCAGTTCTTC. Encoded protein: CASRGDYYNEQFF.

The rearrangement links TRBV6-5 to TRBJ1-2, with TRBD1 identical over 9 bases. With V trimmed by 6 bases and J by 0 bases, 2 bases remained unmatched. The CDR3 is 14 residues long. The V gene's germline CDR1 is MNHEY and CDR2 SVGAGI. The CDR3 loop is CASRGTGSNYGYTF. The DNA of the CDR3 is TGTGCCAGCAGGGGGACAGGGTCTAACTATGGCTACACCTTC.

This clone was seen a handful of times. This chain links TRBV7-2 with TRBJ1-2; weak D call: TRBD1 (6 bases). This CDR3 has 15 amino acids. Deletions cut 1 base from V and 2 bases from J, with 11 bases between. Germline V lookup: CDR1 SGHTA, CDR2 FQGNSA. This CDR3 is CASSLGQGWNYGYTF. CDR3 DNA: TGTGCCAGCAGCTTAGGGCAGGGGTGGAACTATGGCTACACCTTC.

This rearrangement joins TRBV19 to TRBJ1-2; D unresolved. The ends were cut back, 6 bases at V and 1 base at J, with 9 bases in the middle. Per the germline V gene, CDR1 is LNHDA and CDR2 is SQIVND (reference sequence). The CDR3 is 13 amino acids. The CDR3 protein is CASRRDVNYGYTF. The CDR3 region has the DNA TGTGCCAGTAGGAGAGATGTTAACTATGGCTACACCTTC. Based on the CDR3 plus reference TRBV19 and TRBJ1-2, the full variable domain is DGGITQSPKYLFRKEGQNVTLSCEQNLNHDAMYWYRQDPGQGLRLIYYSQIVNDFQKGDIAEGYSVSREKKESFPLTVTSAQKNPTAFYLCASRRDVNYGYTFGSGTRLTVV.

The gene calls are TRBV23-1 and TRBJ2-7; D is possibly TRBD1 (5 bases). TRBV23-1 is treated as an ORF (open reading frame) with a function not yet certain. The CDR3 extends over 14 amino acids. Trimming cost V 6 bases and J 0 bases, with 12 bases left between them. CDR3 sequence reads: CASRTGTSSYEQYV. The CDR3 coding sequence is TGCGCCAGCAGAACAGGCACAAGCTCCTACGAGCAGTACGTC.

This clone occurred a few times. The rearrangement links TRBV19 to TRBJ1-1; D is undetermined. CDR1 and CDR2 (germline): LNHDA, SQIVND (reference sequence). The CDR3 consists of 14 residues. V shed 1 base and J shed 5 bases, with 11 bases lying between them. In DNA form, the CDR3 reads TGTGCCAGTAGTATAGGAGGACGGTGGACTGAAGCTTTCTTT. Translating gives CASSIGGRWTEAFF.

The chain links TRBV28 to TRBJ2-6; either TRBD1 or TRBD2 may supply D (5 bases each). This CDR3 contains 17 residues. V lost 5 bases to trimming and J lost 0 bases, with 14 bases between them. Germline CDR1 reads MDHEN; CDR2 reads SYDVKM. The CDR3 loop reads CASSPWDGSSGANVLTF. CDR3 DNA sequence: TGTGCCAGCAGTCCTTGGGACGGAAGCTCTGGGGCCAACGTCCTGACTTTC.

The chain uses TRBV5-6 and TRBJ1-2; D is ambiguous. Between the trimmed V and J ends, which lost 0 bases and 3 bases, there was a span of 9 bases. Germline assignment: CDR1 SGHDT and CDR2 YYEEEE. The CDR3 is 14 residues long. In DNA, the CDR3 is TGTGCCAGCAGCTTGGCACAGACCTACTATGGCTACACCTTC. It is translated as CASSLAQTYYGYTF.

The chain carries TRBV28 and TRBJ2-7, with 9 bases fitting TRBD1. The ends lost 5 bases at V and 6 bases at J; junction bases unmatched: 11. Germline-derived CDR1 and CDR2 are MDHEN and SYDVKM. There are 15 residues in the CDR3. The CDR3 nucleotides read TGTGCCAGCAGTCCCCCCACAGGGGGCGCGGCCGAGCAGTACTTC. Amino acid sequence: CASSPPTGGAAEQYF.

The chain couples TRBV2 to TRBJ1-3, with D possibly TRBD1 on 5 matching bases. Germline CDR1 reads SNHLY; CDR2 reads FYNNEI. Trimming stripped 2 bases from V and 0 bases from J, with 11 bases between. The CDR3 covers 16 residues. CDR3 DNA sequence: TGTGCCAGCAGTGAAATGGGGGGTAGCTCTGGAAACACCATATATTTT. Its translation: CASSEMGGSSGNTIYF.

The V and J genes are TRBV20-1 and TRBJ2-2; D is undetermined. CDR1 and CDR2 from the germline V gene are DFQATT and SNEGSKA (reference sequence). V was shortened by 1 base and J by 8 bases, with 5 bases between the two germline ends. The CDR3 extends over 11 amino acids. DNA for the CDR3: TGCAGTGCTAGAGTACGGGGGGAGCTGTTTTTT. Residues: CSARVRGELFF.

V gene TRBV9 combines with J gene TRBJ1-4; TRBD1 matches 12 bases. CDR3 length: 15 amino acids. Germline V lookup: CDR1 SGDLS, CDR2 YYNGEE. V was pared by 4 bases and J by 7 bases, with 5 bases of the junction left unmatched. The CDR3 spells CASSTGTGGGEKLFF. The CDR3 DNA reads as TGTGCCAGCAGCACCGGGACAGGGGGCGGTGAAAAACTGTTTTTT.

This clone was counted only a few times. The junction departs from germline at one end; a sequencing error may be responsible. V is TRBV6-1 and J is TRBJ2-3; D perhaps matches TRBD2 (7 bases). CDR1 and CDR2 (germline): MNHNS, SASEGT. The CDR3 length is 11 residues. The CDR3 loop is CASREGGGEYF. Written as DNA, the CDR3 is TGTGCCAGCAGGGAAGGGGGGGGTGAGTATTTT.

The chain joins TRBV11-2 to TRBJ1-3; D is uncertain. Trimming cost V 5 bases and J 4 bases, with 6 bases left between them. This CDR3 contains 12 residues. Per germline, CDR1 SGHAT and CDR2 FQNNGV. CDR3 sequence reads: CASSPRGNTIYF. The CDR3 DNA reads TGTGCCAGCAGCCCCCGCGGAAACACCATATATTTT.

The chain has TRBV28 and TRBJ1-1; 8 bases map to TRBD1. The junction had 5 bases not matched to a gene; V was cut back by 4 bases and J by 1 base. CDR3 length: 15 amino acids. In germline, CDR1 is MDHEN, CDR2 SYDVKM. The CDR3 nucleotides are TGTGCCAGCAGTTATGACAGGGGCCCGAACACTGAAGCTTTCTTT. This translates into CASSYDRGPNTEAFF.

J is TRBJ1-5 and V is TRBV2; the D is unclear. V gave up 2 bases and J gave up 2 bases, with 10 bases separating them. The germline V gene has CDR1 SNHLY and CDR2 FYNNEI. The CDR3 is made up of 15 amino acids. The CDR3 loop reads CASSEQGPGNQPQHF. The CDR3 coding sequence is TGTGCCAGCAGTGAACAAGGGCCTGGCAATCAGCCCCAGCATTTT.

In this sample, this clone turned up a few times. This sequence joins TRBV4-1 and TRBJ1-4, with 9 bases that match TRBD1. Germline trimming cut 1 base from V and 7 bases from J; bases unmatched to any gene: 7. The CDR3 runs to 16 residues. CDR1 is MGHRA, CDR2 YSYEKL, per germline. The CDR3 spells CASSQGGTGRGEKLFF. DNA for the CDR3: TGCGCCAGCAGCCAAGGCGGGACAGGGCGAGGTGAAAAACTGTTTTTT.

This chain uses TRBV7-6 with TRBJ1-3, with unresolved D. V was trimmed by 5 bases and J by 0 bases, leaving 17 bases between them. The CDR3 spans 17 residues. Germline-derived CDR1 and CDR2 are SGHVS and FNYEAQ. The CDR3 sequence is CASSPTPDGSSGNTIYF. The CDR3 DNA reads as TGTGCCAGCAGCCCAACCCCCGACGGGAGCTCTGGAAACACCATATATTTT.

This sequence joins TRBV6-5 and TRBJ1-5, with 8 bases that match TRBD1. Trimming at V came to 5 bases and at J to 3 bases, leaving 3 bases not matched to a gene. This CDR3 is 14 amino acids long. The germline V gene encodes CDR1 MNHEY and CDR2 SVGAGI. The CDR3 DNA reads TGTGCCAGCAGTCCCAGGGGGCCCAATCAGCCCCAGCATTTT. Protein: CASSPRGPNQPQHF.

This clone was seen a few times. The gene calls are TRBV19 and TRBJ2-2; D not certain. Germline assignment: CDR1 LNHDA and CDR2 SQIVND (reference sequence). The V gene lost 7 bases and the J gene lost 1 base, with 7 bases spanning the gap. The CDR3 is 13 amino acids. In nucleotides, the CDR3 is TGTGCCAGTAAGGTGGGGAACACCGGGGAGCTGTTTTTT. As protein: CASKVGNTGELFF.

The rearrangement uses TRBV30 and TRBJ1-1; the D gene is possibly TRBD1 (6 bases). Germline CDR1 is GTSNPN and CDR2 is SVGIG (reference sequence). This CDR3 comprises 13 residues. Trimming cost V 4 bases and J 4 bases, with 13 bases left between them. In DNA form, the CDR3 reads TGTGCCTGGATGTCCCAGGGGTTCACTGAAGCTTTCTTT. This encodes CAWMSQGFTEAFF.

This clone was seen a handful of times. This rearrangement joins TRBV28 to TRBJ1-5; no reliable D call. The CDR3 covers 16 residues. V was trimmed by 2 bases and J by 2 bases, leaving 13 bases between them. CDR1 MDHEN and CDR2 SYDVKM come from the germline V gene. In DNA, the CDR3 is TGTGCCAGCAGTTTACATTGGGCGGAGGGCAATCAGCCCCAGCATTTT. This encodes CASSLHWAEGNQPQHF.

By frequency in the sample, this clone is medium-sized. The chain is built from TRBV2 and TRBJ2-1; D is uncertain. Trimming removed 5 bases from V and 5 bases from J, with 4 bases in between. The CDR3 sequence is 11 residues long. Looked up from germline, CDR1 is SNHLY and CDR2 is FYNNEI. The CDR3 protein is CASSWHNEQFF. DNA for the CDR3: TGTGCCAGCAGTTGGCACAATGAGCAGTTCTTC. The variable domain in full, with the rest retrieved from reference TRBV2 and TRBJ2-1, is EPEVTQTPSHQVTQMGQEVILRCVPISNHLYFYWYRQILGQKVEFLVSFYNNEISEKSEIFDDQFSVERPDGSNFTLKIRSTKLEDSAMYFCASSWHNEQFFGPGTRLTVL.

The CDR3 DNA sequence: TGTGCAGTGGGGCGCACAGATACGCAGTATTTT. This codes for CAVGRTDTQYF. V and J are TRBV7-2 and TRBJ2-3; weak D call: TRBD1 (5 bases). In germline, CDR1 is SGHTA, CDR2 FQGNSA. This CDR3 has 11 residues.

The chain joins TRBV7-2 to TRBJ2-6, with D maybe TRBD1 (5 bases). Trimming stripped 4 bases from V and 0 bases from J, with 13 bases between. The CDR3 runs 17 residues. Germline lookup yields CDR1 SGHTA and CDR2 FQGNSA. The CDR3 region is CASSSWTPRSGANVLTF. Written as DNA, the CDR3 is TGTGCCAGCAGCTCCTGGACACCACGCTCTGGGGCCAACGTCCTGACTTTC. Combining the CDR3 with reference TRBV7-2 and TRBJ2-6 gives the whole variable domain GAGVSQSPSNKVTEKGKDVELRCDPISGHTALYWYRQSLGQGLEFLIYFQGNSAPDKSGLPSDRFSAERTGGSVSTLTIQRTQQEDSAVYLCASSSWTPRSGANVLTFGAGSRLTVL.

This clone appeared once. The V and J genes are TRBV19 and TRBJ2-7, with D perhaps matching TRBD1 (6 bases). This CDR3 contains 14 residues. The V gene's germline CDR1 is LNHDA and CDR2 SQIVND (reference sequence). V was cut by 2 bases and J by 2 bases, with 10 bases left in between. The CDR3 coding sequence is TGTGCCAGTAGTATATTGCAGGGGCCCTACGAGCAGTACTTC. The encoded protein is CASSILQGPYEQYF.